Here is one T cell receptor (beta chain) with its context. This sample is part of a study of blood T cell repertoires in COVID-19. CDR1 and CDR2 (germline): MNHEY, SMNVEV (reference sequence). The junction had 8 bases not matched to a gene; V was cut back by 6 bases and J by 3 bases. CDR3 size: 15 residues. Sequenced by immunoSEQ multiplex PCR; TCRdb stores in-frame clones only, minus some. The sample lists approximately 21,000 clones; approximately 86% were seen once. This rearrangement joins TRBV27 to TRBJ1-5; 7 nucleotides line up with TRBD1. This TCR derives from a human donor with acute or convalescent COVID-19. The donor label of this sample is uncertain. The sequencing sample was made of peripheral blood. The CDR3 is CASRQTGFLNQPQHF. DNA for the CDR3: TGTGCCAGCAGGCAGACAGGGTTTCTCAATCAGCCCCAGCATTTT.